A selection of T cell receptor beta chains follows, all from one sample in a study of identical twins. MiXCR, run by TCRdb on the 5' RACE reads, gives a single entry per CDR3 protein. This table has about 530,000 distinct CDR3 sequences, about 20% appearing once. Separately, the same data were catalogued under a study of yellow fever vaccine responses in identical twins.

Specimen: CD4+ T cells sorted from blood. The receptors derive from a woman between 18 and 29 years old in good health. CDR3s include the opening cysteine and the closing phenylalanine or tryptophan. D genes are given only for firm matches. Expanded clones get a size class; other rows say once, few or many, or leave the size out.

abundance	v_gene	j_gene	d_gene	CDR3nt	CDR3aa
NA	TRBV29-1	TRBJ2-3	TRBD1	TGCAGCGTTGCTGCGACAGGGGGCCCGAGCACAGATACGCAGTATTTT	CSVAATGGPSTDTQYF
NA	TRBV18	TRBJ2-3	NA	TGTGCCAGCTCACCATCACTAGCAGCAGATACGCAGTATTTT	CASSPSLAADTQYF
NA	TRBV12-3/TRBV12-4	TRBJ1-1	NA	TGTGCCAGCAGTTTACTCCGGGGACCTACAGAGACTGAAGCTTTCTTT	CASSLLRGPTETEAFF
few	TRBV6-1	TRBJ2-7	TRBD2	TGTGCCAGCTCTCAGCGGGAGGGCCCCTACGAGCAGTACTTC	CASSQREGPYEQYF
few	TRBV28	TRBJ2-3	NA	TGTGCCAGCAGTTTAGGCGGAACACGCACAGATACGCAGTATTTT	CASSLGGTRTDTQYF
NA	TRBV20-1	TRBJ2-2	TRBD1	TGCAGTGCTAAGACGCAGGGGGCAGGCACCGGGGAGCTGTTTTTT	CSAKTQGAGTGELFF
many	TRBV10-2	TRBJ2-1	TRBD2	TGCGCCAGCAGACAGAAAAGGACTAGCGTTAACAACAATGAGCAGTTCTTC	CASRQKRTSVNNNEQFF
NA	TRBV9	TRBJ1-5	TRBD1	TGTGCCAGCAGCCCTAGTACTAGGGGGCCTTTACGGAATCAGCCCCAGCATTTT	CASSPSTRGPLRNQPQHF
NA	TRBV12-3/TRBV12-4	TRBJ1-1	NA	TGTGCCAGCAGTTTATTTGGGGGACTGAACACTGAAGCTTTCTTT	CASSLFGGLNTEAFF
few	TRBV6-5	TRBJ1-2	NA	TGTGCCAGCAGTTACTCGGTTGTAAACTATGGCTACACCTTC	CASSYSVVNYGYTF
NA	TRBV4-2	TRBJ2-1	TRBD2	TGTGCCAGCAGCCAAGGCGGACTAGCGGGGCCCCATCCCACCTACAATGAGCAGTTCTTC	CASSQGGLAGPHPTYNEQFF
NA	TRBV10-3	TRBJ2-5	NA	TGTGCCATCAGTGTCTTAGGGACTGTAAAAGAGACCCAGTACTTC	CAISVLGTVKETQYF
few	TRBV7-6	TRBJ1-6	TRBD1	TGTGCCAGCAGCTTAGACCAGGGGGCGAGGTCACCCCTCCACTTT	CASSLDQGARSPLHF
NA	TRBV4-1	TRBJ2-5	TRBD2	TGCGCCAGCAGCCAAGAAGGAGGGCTAGCGGGGGTGAAACAAGAGACCCAGTACTTC	CASSQEGGLAGVKQETQYF
NA	TRBV24-1	TRBJ2-7	NA	TGTGCCACCAGTGATCGCGATGGGGGGCTTCTATACGAGCAGTACTTC	CATSDRDGGLLYEQYF
few	TRBV20-1	TRBJ1-3	TRBD1	TGCAGTGCTAGGAAAAGACAGGGTTGGAATCTCCCTGGAAACACCATATATTTT	CSARKRQGWNLPGNTIYF
once	TRBV14	TRBJ2-1	NA	TGTGCCAGCAGCCAAGGACGAGGAGGGCAGTTCTTC	CASSQGRGGQFF
NA	TRBV11-3	TRBJ2-2	NA	TGTGCCAGCAGCTTTAGTGGGGCGATCTCCGGGGAGCTGTTTTTT	CASSFSGAISGELFF
many	TRBV5-6	TRBJ2-5	TRBD2	TGTGCCAGCAGCACCCCGGGGCTAGCGGGAGGCCAAGAGACCCAGTACTTC	CASSTPGLAGGQETQYF
few	TRBV12-3/TRBV12-4	TRBJ2-5	NA	TGTGCCAGCAGTTTAAGGTTCACTAGCCCCCAGTACTTC	CASSLRFTSPQYF
few	TRBV7-9	TRBJ2-1	NA	TGTGCCAGCAGCCCAACTCACAGCGTGTCGTACAATGAGCAGTTCTTC	CASSPTHSVSYNEQFF
NA	TRBV5-1	TRBJ2-7	NA	TGCGCCAGCAGCTTGACAGATTCCTACGAGCAGTACTTC	CASSLTDSYEQYF
few	TRBV10-3	TRBJ1-1	NA	TGTGCCATCAGTGAACGGATGAACACTGAAGCTTTCTTT	CAISERMNTEAFF
NA	TRBV7-8	TRBJ1-5	NA	TGTGCCAGCAGCTTAGGTGTGACCGGGCAGCCCCAGCATTTT	CASSLGVTGQPQHF
few	TRBV7-9	TRBJ1-3	NA	TGTGCCAGCAGCTTTAATGGCGACACCATATATTTT	CASSFNGDTIYF
NA	TRBV20-1	TRBJ2-6	TRBD1	TGCAGTGCTCGAACGGGACAGGGAAACTCTGGGGCCAACGTCCTGACTTTC	CSARTGQGNSGANVLTF
NA	TRBV28	TRBJ2-3	NA	TGTGCCAGCAGCCTGGGTTTGGGGCCAGATACGCAGTATTTT	CASSLGLGPDTQYF
NA	TRBV28	TRBJ2-2	TRBD1	TGTGCCAGCAGTAATCCCGGGACAGGATGGGAGCTGTTTTTT	CASSNPGTGWELFF
NA	TRBV20-1	TRBJ2-5	NA	TGCAGTGCTATGCTAGCGAACCAAGAGACCCAGTACTTC	CSAMLANQETQYF
NA	TRBV12-3/TRBV12-4	TRBJ2-3	TRBD1	TGTGCCAGCAGACCGGGACAGGGACATAACACAGATACGCAGTATTTT	CASRPGQGHNTDTQYF
NA	TRBV28	TRBJ2-2	NA	TGTGCCAGCAGGCGCCTCTCCGGGGAGCTGTTTTTT	CASRRLSGELFF
NA	TRBV5-5	TRBJ1-3	NA	TGTGCCAGCAGCTCCCCCGGGGCCGGCTCTGGAAACACCATATATTTT	CASSSPGAGSGNTIYF
few	TRBV3-1	TRBJ2-1	NA	TGTGCCAGCAGCCAAGACCCGGGATCACGGGCCCGTGAGCAGTTCTTC	CASSQDPGSRAREQFF
few	TRBV28	TRBJ1-5	NA	TGTGCCAGCAGCAATGAGAATCTTCGGTGGGGCATCAATCAGCCCCAGCATTTT	CASSNENLRWGINQPQHF
NA	TRBV3-1	TRBJ2-5	TRBD2	TGTGCCAGCAGCCAAGGGGGAGCGGGGGGGCGAGAGACCCAGTACTTC	CASSQGGAGGRETQYF
many	TRBV12-3/TRBV12-4	TRBJ1-1	NA	TGTGCCAGCACCGTAATGGGGGCTGCTGAAGCTTTCTTT	CASTVMGAAEAFF
many	TRBV2	TRBJ1-1	NA	TGTGCCAGCACCTTTGGGACAAACCCTACGAACACTGAAGCTTTCTTT	CASTFGTNPTNTEAFF
few	TRBV20-1	TRBJ1-6	TRBD1	TGCAGTGCTAGGGGATCCGGGACAGGGGAGTCACCCCTCCACTTT	CSARGSGTGESPLHF
few	TRBV6-1	TRBJ2-1	TRBD2	TGTGCCAGCAGTGATCTAACTAGCGTCTACAATGAGCAGTTCTTC	CASSDLTSVYNEQFF
NA	TRBV18	TRBJ2-1	TRBD2	TGTGCCAGCTCACCGGCCCTTGTAGCGGGAAGTTACAATGAGCAGTTCTTC	CASSPALVAGSYNEQFF
NA	TRBV27	TRBJ1-5	TRBD1	TGTGCCAGCAGTTCACAGGGGGGCGGGCAGCCCCAGCATTTT	CASSSQGGGQPQHF
NA	TRBV2	TRBJ1-1	TRBD1	TGTGCCAGAACTAGGACAGGGAACACTGAAGCTTTCTTT	CARTRTGNTEAFF
few	TRBV12-3/TRBV12-4	TRBJ1-1	NA	TGTGCCAGCACCTTAGGCAGCCTGAACACTGAAGCTTTCTTT	CASTLGSLNTEAFF
NA	TRBV10-3	TRBJ1-2	NA	TGTGCCATCAGTGAGAGAGGTGCTTATGGCTACACCTTC	CAISERGAYGYTF
NA	TRBV28	TRBJ1-1	NA	TGTGCCAGCAGTACCGGGACACCCAGAACAGACTTT	CASSTGTPRTDF